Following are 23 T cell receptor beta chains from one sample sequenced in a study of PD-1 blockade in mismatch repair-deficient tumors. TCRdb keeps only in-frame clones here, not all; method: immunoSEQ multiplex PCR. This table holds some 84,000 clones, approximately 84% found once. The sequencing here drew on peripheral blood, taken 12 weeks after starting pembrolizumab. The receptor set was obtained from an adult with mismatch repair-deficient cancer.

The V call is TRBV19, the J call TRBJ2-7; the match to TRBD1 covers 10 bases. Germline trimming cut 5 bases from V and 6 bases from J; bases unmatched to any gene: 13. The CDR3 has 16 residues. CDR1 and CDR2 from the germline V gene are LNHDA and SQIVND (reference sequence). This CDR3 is CASSPPPGQGSGEQYF. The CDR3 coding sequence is TGTGCCAGTAGTCCCCCACCGGGACAGGGGAGCGGCGAGCAGTACTTC.

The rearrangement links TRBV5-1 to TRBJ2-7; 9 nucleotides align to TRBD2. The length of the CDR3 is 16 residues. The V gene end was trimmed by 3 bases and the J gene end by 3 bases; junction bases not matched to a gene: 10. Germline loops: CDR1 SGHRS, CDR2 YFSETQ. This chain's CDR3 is CASSSPGSGSVYEQYF. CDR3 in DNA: TGCGCCAGCAGCTCCCCGGGTAGCGGGAGTGTCTACGAGCAGTACTTC.

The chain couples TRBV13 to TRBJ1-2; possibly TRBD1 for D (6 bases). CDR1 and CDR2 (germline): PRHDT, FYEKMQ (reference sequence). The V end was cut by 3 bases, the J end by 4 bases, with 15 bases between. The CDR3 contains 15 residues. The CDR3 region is CASSFGGPRPYGYTF. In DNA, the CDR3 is TGTGCCAGCAGCTTTGGGGGGCCAAGGCCCTATGGCTACACCTTC.

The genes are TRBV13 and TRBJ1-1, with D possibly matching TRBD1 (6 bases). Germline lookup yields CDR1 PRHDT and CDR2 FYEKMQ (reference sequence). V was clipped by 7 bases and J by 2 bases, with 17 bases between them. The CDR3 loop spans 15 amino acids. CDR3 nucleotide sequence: TGTGCCAGCAACGACCTGGGACACCTTAACACTGAAGCTTTCTTT. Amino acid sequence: CASNDLGHLNTEAFF.

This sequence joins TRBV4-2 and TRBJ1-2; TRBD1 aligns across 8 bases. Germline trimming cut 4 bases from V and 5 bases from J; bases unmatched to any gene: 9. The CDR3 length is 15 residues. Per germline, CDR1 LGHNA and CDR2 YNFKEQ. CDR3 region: CASSLRTGLEYGYTF. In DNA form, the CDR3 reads TGTGCCAGCAGCCTCCGGACAGGGTTAGAATATGGCTACACCTTC.

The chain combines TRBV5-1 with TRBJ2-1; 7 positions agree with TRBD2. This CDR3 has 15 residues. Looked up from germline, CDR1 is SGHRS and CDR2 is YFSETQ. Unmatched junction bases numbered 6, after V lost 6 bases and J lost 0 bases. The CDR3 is CASTLIAGSYNEQFF. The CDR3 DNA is TGCGCCAGCACCTTAATAGCGGGCTCCTACAATGAGCAGTTCTTC. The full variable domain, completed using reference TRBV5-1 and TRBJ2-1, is KAGVTQTPRYLIKTRGQQVTLSCSPISGHRSVSWYQQTPGQGLQFLFEYFSETQRNKGNFPGRFSGRQFSNSRSEMNVSTLELGDSALYLCASTLIAGSYNEQFFGPGTRLTVL.

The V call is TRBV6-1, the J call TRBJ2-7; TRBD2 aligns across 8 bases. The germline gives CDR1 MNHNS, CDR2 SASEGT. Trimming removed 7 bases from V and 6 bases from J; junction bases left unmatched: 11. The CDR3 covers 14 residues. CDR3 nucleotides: TGTGCCAGCACAACTGCCGGGACTAGTCGCGAGCAGTACTTC. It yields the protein CASTTAGTSREQYF.

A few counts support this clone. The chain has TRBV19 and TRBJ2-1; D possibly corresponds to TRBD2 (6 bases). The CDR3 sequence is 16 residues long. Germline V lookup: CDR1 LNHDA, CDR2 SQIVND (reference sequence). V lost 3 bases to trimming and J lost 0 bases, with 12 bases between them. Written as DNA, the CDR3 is TGTGCCAGTAGTATCTCTGGGACTCACTCCTACAATGAGCAGTTCTTC. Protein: CASSISGTHSYNEQFF.

The CDR3 sequence: CASSQFTKGTNTEAFF. The CDR3 coding sequence is TGCGCCAGCAGTCAATTCACAAAGGGAACGAACACTGAAGCTTTCTTT. V usage is TRBV23-1 and J usage is TRBJ1-1; unclear D gene. TRBV23-1 is annotated as an ORF whose role is uncertain. The CDR3 totals 16 residues. The V and J ends lost 1 base and 1 base respectively, with 13 bases between them.

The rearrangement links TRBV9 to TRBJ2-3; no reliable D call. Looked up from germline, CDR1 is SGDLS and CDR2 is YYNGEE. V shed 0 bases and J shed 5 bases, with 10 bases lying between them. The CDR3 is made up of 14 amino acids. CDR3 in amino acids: CASSVALGKDTQYF. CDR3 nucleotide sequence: TGTGCCAGCAGCGTAGCTCTGGGAAAAGATACGCAGTATTTT.

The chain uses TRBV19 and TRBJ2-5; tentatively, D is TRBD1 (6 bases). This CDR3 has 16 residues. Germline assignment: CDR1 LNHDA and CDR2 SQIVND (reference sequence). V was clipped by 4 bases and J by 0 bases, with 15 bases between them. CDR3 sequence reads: CASSTRTAKYQETQYF. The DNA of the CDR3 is TGTGCCAGTAGTACACGGACAGCAAAGTACCAAGAGACCCAGTACTTC.

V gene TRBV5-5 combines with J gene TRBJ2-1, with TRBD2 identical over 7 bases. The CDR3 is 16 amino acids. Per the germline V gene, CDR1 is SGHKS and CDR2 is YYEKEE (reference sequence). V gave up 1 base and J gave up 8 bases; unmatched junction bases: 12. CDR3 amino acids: CASSLLGGSKGDEQFF. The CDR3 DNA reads TGTGCCAGCAGCTTGCTGGGCGGGAGCAAGGGCGATGAGCAGTTCTTC.

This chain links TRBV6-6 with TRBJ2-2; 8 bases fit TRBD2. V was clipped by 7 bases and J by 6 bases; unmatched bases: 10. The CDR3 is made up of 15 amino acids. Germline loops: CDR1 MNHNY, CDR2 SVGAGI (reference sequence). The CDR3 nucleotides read TGTGCCAGCACTATTCCGGGACTAGGGGCCGGGGAGCTGTTTTTT. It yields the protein CASTIPGLGAGELFF.

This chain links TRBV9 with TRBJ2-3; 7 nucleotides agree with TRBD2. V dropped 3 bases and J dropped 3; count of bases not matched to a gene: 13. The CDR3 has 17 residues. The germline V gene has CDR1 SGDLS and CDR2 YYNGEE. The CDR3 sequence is CASSAALLASRTDTQYF. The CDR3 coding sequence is TGTGCCAGCAGCGCAGCTTTACTAGCGAGTCGTACAGATACGCAGTATTTT.

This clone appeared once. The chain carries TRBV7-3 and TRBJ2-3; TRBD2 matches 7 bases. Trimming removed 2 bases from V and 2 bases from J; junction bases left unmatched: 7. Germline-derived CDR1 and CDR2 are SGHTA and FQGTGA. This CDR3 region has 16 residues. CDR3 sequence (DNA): TGTGCCAGCAGCTTAGGAGTGCTAGCGGACACAGATACGCAGTATTTT. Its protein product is CASSLGVLADTDTQYF.

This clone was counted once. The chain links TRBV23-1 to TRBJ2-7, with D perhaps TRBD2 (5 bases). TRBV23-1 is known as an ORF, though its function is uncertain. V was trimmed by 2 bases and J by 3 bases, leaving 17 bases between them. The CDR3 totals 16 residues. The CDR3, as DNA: TGCGCCAGCAGTCAACCGCCCGCGCGGGCCTTCTACGAGCAGTACTTC. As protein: CASSQPPARAFYEQYF.

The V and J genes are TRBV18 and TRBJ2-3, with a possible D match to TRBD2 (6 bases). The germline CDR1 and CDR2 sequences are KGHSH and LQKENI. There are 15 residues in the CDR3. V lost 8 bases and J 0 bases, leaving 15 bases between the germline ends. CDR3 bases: TGTGCCAGCCTGCCTAGCGAAGCTAGCACAGATACGCAGTATTTT. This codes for CASLPSEASTDTQYF.

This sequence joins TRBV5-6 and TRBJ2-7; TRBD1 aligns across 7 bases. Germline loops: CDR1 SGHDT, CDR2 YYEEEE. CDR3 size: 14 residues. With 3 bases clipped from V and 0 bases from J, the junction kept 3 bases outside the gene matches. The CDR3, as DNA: TGTGCCAGCAGCTGGGGGACAGTCTCCTACGAGCAGTACTTC. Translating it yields CASSWGTVSYEQYF.

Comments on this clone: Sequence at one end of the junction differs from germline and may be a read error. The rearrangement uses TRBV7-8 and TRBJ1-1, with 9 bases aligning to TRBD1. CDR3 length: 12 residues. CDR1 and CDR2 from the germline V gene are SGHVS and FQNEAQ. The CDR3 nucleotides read TGTGCCAGCAGTCCCGACGGACAGGGGTGGATCTTT. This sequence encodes CASSPDGQGWIF. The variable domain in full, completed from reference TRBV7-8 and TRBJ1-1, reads GAGVSQSPRYKVAKRGQDVALRCDPISGHVSLFWYQQALGQGPEFLTYFQNEAQLDKSGLPSDRFFAERPEGSVSTLKIQRTQQEDSAVYLCASSPDGQGWIFGQGTRLTVV.

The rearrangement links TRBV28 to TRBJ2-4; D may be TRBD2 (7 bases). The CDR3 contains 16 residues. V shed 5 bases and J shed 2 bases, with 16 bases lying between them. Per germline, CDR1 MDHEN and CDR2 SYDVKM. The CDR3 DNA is TGTGCCAGCAGTGGGGGGAGGGGGAGGACCAAAAACATTCAGTACTTC. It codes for CASSGGRGRTKNIQYF.

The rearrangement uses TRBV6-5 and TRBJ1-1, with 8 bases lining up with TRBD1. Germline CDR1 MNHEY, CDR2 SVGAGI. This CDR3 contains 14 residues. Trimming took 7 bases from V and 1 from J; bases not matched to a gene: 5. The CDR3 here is CASMVGQGNTEAFF. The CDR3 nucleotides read TGTGCCAGCATGGTTGGACAGGGGAACACTGAAGCTTTCTTT.

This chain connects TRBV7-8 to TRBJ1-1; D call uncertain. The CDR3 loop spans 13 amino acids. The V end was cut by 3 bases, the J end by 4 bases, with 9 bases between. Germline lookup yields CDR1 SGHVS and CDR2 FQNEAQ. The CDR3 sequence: CASSFGPGTEAFF. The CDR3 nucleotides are TGTGCCAGCAGCTTCGGCCCGGGCACTGAAGCTTTCTTT.

CDR3: CASSQRNSYEQYF. CDR3 nucleotides: TGCGCCAGCAGCCAACGGAACTCCTACGAGCAGTACTTC. The chain joins TRBV4-1 to TRBJ2-7; D uncertain. CDR1 and CDR2 from the germline V gene are MGHRA and YSYEKL. Trimming left V 2 bases short and J 0 bases short, with 5 bases between. CDR3 length: 13 residues.